A selection of T cell receptor beta chains follows, all from one sample in a study of beta chain features in type 1 diabetes. Some clones are missing from TCRdb's copy, which holds only in-frame ones; the method was immunoSEQ multiplex PCR. The sample holds a few hundred thousand clones, about 11% seen once. The specimen was naive CD4+ T cells from blood. Receptor source: a woman between 25 and 40 years old in good health. The CDR3 runs from the conserved cysteine through the conserved F or W. D genes are given only for firm matches. Size tells how often a clone was seen (once, few, many) or the class of an expanded clone, and some rows leave it out.

>-|TRBV11-3|TRBJ2-2|TRBD1
CASSLQGVNTGELFF
TGTGCCAGCAGCTTACAGGGGGTAAACACCGGGGAGCTGTTTTTT
>-|TRBV18|TRBJ1-5|TRBD1
CASRETGGNQPQHF
TGTGCCAGCCGCGAGACAGGGGGCAATCAGCCCCAGCATTTT
>few|TRBV28|TRBJ2-7|-
CASSLLGQGGYEQYF
TGTGCCAGCAGTTTACTAGGACAGGGAGGGTACGAGCAGTACTTC
>few|TRBV28|TRBJ2-7|-
CASSAGQYEQYF
TGTGCCAGCAGCGCGGGACAGTACGAGCAGTACTTC
>few|TRBV11-1|TRBJ2-1|TRBD2
CASSLAGGTYNEQFF
TGTGCCAGCAGCCTAGCGGGAGGGACCTACAATGAGCAGTTCTTC
>-|TRBV5-4|TRBJ2-3|TRBD2
CASSFGTSGSSDTQYF
TGTGCCAGCAGCTTCGGGACTAGCGGGAGCTCAGATACGCAGTATTTT
>-|TRBV7-2|TRBJ2-3|-
CASNPEGTQYF
TGTGCCAGCAATCCAGAGGGTACGCAGTATTTT
>-|TRBV18|TRBJ2-3|-
CASSPIGGPDDTQYF
TGTGCCAGCTCACCTATCGGAGGGCCGGATGATACGCAGTATTTT
>-|TRBV5-4|TRBJ2-5|-
CASSSAQKTQYF
TGTGCCAGCAGCTCAGCGCAAAAGACCCAGTACTTC
>few|TRBV9|TRBJ2-7|TRBD2
CASSVGDSGTGYEQYF
TGTGCCAGCAGCGTAGGGGATAGCGGGACGGGCTACGAGCAGTACTTC
>-|TRBV28|TRBJ1-2|-
CASTQAGLWGYGYTF
TGTGCCAGCACCCAGGCAGGGCTGTGGGGCTATGGCTACACCTTC
>-|TRBV5-1|TRBJ1-5|-
CASSLATGRDNQPQHF
TGCGCCAGCAGCTTGGCCACAGGCAGAGACAATCAGCCCCAGCATTTT
>few|TRBV2|TRBJ1-2|-
CASSDRRYGYTF
TGTGCCAGCAGTGATCGTCGGTATGGCTACACCTTC
>few|TRBV7-3|TRBJ1-2|TRBD1
CASSPTGGAVGYTF
TGTGCCAGCAGCCCGACAGGGGGCGCGGTTGGCTACACCTTC
>-|TRBV19|TRBJ2-7|TRBD1
CASRRTGTGGNEQYF
TGTGCCAGTAGGCGAACCGGGACAGGGGGCAACGAGCAGTACTTC
>few|TRBV9|TRBJ2-2|-
CASSVAPLSNTGELFF
TGTGCCAGCAGCGTAGCTCCCCTATCGAACACCGGGGAGCTGTTTTTT
>few|TRBV5-6|TRBJ1-2|-
CASSLANSPNYGYTF
TGTGCCAGCAGCTTGGCTAACAGCCCGAACTATGGCTACACCTTC
>few|TRBV11-2|TRBJ2-1|-
CASSLGASYNEQFF
TGTGCCAGCAGCTTAGGCGCCTCCTACAATGAGCAGTTCTTC
>few|TRBV2|TRBJ2-1|-
CASNGAYEQFF
TGTGCCAGCAATGGGGCCTATGAGCAGTTCTTC
>-|TRBV7-2|TRBJ2-1|TRBD1
CASSAKGRTGTYNEQFF
TGTGCCAGCAGCGCCAAGGGTCGGACAGGGACCTACAATGAGCAGTTCTTC
>few|TRBV21-1|TRBJ2-3|-
CASSKETGESTDTQYF
TGTGCCAGCAGCAAAGAGACAGGGGAGAGCACAGATACGCAGTATTTT
>-|TRBV6-1|TRBJ2-7|TRBD1
CASSDATGTGSYEQYF
TGTGCCAGCAGTGACGCTACCGGGACAGGATCCTACGAGCAGTACTTC
>few|TRBV9|TRBJ2-2|-
CASSTRQAGELFF
TGTGCCAGCAGCACTCGACAGGCCGGGGAGCTGTTTTTT
>few|TRBV18|TRBJ2-3|TRBD1
CASSTRQGNTDTQYF
TGTGCCAGCTCAACCCGACAGGGGAACACAGATACGCAGTATTTT
>once|TRBV6-5|TRBJ2-7|TRBD2
CASSASGGTYEQYF
TGTGCCAGCAGTGCGTCCGGGGGGACCTACGAGCAGTACTTC
>-|TRBV9|TRBJ2-3|TRBD2
CASSSRLAGDPNTQYF
TGTGCCAGCAGCTCGAGACTAGCGGGAGACCCGAATACGCAGTATTTT